This record looks at one T cell receptor beta chain sequence and its context. No antigen is known for it. Assay used: immunoSEQ multiplex PCR; TCRdb lists only in-frame clones, some missing. This table holds approximately 110,000 clones, approximately 89% found once. The entry originates in a study of T cell responses to AZD1222 COVID-19 vaccine. Study observations and caveats: Seropositive status at baseline applied to only a handful of AZD1222 recipients. Across the whole spike, CD4 TCRs peaked at regions 160-218 and 743-854.

Per the germline V gene, CDR1 is SGHDT and CDR2 is YYEEEE. This CDR3 comprises 15 residues. Trimming took 4 bases from V and 7 from J; bases not matched to a gene: 13. The sequence derives from an adult who received the AZD1222 COVID-19 vaccine. The material was peripheral blood, obtained 28 days after the second AZD1222 dose. The chain has TRBV5-6 and TRBJ1-1, with 7 bases aligning to TRBD1. The CDR3 region is CASSPKDRTGLEAFF. CDR3 bases: TGTGCCAGCAGCCCAAAAGATCGGACAGGCCTTGAAGCTTTCTTT.